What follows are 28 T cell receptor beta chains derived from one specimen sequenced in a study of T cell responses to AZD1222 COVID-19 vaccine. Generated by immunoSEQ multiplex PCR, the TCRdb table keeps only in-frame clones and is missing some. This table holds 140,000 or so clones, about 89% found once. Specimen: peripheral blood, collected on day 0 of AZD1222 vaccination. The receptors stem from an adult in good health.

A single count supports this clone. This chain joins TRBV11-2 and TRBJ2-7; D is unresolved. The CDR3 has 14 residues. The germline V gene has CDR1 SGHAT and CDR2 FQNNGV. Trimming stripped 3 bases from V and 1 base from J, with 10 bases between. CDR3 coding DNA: TGTGCCAGCAGCTTTAGACGGAATTCCTACGAGCAGTACTTC. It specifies CASSFRRNSYEQYF. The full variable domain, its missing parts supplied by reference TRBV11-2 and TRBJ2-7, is EAGVAQSPRYKIIEKRQSVAFWCNPISGHATLYWYQQILGQGPKLLIQFQNNGVVDDSQLPKDRFSAERLKGVDSTLKIQPAKLEDSAVYLCASSFRRNSYEQYFGPGTRLTVT.

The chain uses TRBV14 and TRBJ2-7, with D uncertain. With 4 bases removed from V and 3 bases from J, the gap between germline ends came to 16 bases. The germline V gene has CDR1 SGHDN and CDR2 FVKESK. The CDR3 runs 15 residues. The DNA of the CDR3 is TGTGCCAGCAGCCCCCGAAGGGTCGAGCACTACGAGCAGTACTTC. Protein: CASSPRRVEHYEQYF.

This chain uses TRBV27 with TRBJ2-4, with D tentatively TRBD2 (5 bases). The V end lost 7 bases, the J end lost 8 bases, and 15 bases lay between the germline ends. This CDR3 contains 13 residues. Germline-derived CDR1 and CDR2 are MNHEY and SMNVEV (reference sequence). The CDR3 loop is CASIAPAGDIQYF. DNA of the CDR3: TGTGCCAGCATCGCCCCGGCCGGGGACATTCAGTACTTC.

DNA of the CDR3: TGTGCCAGCAGTAATTTACGGGCCTACGAGCAGTACTTC. Translated, it gives CASSNLRAYEQYF. V gene TRBV2 combines with J gene TRBJ2-7; D is ambiguous. V gave up 5 bases and J gave up 2 bases, with 10 bases separating them. CDR1 SNHLY and CDR2 FYNNEI come from the germline V gene. The CDR3 covers 13 residues.

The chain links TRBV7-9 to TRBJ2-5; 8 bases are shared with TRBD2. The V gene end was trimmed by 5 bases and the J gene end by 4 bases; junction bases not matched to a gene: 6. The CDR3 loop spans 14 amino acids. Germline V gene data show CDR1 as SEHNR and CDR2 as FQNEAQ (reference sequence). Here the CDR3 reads CASSANSGAETQYF. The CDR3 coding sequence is TGTGCCAGCAGCGCCAATAGCGGGGCAGAGACCCAGTACTTC.

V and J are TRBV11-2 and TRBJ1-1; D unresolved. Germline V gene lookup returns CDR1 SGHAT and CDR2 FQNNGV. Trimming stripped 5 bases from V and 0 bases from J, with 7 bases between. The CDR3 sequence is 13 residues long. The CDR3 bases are TGTGCCAGCAGCACTAACCTGAACACTGAAGCTTTCTTT. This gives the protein CASSTNLNTEAFF.

The CDR3 protein is CAISENRGKAFF. The CDR3 DNA follows: TGTGCCATCAGTGAGAACAGGGGGAAAGCTTTCTTT. The chain is built from TRBV10-3 and TRBJ1-1; TRBD1 matches 8 bases. Germline V lookup: CDR1 ENHRY, CDR2 SYGVKD. CDR3 length equals 12 residues. The V gene end was trimmed by 2 bases and the J gene end by 9 bases; junction bases not matched to a gene: 2.

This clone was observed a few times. CDR3 sequence: CACTTGYGYTF. The CDR3 nucleotides are TGTGCCTGTACGACAGGGTATGGCTACACCTTC. The chain joins TRBV30 to TRBJ1-2; 7 positions match TRBD1. The V gene end was trimmed by 6 bases and the J gene end by 5 bases; junction bases not matched to a gene: 3. The CDR3 loop spans 11 amino acids. From germline, CDR1 is GTSNPN and CDR2 SVGIG (reference sequence).

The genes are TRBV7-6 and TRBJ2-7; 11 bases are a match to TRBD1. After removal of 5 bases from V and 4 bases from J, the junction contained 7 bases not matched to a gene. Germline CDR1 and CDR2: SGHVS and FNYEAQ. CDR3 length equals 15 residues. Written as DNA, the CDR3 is TGTGCCAGCAGCCTCCGGACAGGGGGCATGTACGAGCAGTACTTC. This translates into CASSLRTGGMYEQYF.

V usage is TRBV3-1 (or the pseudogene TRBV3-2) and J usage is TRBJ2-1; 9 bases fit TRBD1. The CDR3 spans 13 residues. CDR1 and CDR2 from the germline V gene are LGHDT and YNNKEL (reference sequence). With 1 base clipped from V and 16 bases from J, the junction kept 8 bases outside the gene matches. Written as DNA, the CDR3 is TGTGCCAGCAGCCAAGGGCGGACAGGGGAAGGATTCTTC. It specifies CASSQGRTGEGFF.

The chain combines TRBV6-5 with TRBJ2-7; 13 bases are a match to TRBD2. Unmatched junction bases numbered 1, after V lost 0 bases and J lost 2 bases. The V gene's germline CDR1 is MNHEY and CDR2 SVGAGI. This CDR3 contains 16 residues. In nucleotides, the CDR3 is TGTGCCAGCAGTTACTCCGGACTAGCGGGGGCCTACGAGCAGTACTTC. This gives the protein CASSYSGLAGAYEQYF.

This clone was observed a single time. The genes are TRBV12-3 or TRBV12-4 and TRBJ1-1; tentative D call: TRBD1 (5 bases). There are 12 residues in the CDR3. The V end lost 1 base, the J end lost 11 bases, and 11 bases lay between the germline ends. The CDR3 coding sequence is TGTGCCAGCAGTTTAGGGGGGGGGAAGGCTTTCTTT. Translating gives CASSLGGGKAFF.

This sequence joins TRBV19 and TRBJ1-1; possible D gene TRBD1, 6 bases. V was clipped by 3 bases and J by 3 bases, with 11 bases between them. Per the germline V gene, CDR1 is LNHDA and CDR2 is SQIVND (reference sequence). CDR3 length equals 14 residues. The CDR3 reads CASSIWGHYTEAFF. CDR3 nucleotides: TGTGCCAGTAGTATCTGGGGGCATTACACTGAAGCTTTCTTT.

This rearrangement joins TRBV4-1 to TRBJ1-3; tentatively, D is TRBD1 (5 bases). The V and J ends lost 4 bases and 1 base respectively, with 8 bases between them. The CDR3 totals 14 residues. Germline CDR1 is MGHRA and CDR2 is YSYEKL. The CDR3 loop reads CASSLGGSGNTIYF. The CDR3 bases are TGCGCCAGCAGCCTGGGGGGATCTGGAAACACCATATATTTT.

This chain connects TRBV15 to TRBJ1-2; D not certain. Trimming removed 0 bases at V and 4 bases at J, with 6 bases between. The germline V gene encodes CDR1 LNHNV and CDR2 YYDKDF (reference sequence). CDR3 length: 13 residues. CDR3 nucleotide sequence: TGTGCCACCAGCAGAGATGGCACCTATGGCTACACCTTC. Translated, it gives CATSRDGTYGYTF.

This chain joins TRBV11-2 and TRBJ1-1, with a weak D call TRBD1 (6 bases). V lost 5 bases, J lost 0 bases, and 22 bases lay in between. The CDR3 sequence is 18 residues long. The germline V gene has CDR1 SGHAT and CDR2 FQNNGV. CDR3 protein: CASSPRPSTGMMNTEAFF. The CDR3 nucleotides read TGTGCCAGCAGCCCGCGACCATCCACAGGGATGATGAACACTGAAGCTTTCTTT.

The DNA of the CDR3 is TGTGCCAGCTCACCCCCACCCGGGATAGCGGGAGAGAACGAGCAGTACTTC. Protein product: CASSPPPGIAGENEQYF. The chain combines TRBV18 with TRBJ2-7; 9 positions agree with TRBD2. This CDR3 is built from 17 residues. Per the germline V gene, CDR1 is KGHSH and CDR2 is LQKENI. The V and J ends lost 3 bases and 5 bases, in that order; junction bases with no gene match: 14. The variable domain in full, with the rest retrieved from reference TRBV18 and TRBJ2-7, is NAGVMQNPRHLVRRRGQEARLRCSPMKGHSHVYWYRQLPEEGLKFMVYLQKENIIDESGMPKERFSAEFPKEGPSILRIQQVVRGDSAAYFCASSPPPGIAGENEQYFGPGTRLTVT.

This CDR3 is CASSLRITQGASTDTQYF. The CDR3 DNA reads as TGCGCCAGCAGCTTGCGTATTACACAGGGGGCAAGCACAGATACGCAGTATTTT. The rearrangement uses TRBV5-1 and TRBJ2-3; TRBD1 agrees at 9 bases. V lost 1 base, J lost 0 bases, and 9 bases stayed unmatched. The CDR3 consists of 18 residues. In germline, CDR1 is SGHRS, CDR2 YFSETQ.

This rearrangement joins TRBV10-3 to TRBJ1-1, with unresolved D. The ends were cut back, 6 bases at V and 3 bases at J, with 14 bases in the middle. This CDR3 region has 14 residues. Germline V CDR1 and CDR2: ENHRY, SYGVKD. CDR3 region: CAIRPPGSDTEAFF. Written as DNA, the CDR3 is TGTGCCATCAGGCCCCCGGGGTCTGACACTGAAGCTTTCTTT.

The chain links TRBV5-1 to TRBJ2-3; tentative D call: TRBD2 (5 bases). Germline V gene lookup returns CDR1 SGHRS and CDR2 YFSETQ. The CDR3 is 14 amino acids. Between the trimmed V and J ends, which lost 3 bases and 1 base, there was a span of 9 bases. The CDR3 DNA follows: TGCGCCAGCAGCTCCTACGGGGGCACAGATACGCAGTATTTT. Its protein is CASSSYGGTDTQYF.

CDR3 amino acids: CASSGGNSPLHF. For the CDR3, the DNA is TGCGCCAGCAGCGGGGGTAATTCACCCCTCCACTTT. The rearrangement links TRBV5-1 to TRBJ1-6; TRBD1 is a possible D gene (5 bases). There are 12 residues in the CDR3. V dropped 4 bases and J dropped 6 bases, with 5 bases sitting between them. Per germline, CDR1 SGHRS and CDR2 YFSETQ.

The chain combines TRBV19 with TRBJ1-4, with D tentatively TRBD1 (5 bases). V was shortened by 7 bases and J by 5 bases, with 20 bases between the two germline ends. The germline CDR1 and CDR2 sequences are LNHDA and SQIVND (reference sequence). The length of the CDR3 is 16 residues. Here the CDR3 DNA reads TGTGCCAGTAAGGCAGGGACCCTACCGAAGAATGAAAAACTGTTTTTT. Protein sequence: CASKAGTLPKNEKLFF.

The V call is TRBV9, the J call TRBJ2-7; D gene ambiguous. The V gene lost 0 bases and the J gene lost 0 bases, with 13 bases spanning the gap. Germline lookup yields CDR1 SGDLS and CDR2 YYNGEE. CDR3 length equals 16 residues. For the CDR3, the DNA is TGTGCCAGCAGCGTAGGTATTGGCGGTAGCTCCTACGAGCAGTACTTC. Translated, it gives CASSVGIGGSSYEQYF.

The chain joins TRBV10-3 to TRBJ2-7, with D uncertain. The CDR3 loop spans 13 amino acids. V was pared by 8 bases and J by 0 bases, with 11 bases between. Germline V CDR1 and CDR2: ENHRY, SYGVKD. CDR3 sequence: CAIGSQSSYEQYF. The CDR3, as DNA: TGTGCCATCGGTTCTCAGAGCTCCTACGAGCAGTACTTC.

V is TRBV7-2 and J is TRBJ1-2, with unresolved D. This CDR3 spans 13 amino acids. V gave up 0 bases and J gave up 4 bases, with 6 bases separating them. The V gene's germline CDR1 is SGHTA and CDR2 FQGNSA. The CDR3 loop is CASSLAGSYGYTF. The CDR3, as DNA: TGTGCCAGCAGCTTAGCGGGTTCCTATGGCTACACCTTC.

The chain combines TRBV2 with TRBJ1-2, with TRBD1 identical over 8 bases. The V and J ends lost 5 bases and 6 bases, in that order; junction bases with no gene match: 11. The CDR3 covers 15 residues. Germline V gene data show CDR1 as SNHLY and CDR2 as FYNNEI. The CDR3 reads CASSFLGQGRDGYTF. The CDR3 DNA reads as TGTGCCAGCAGTTTTTTAGGACAGGGAAGGGATGGCTACACCTTC.

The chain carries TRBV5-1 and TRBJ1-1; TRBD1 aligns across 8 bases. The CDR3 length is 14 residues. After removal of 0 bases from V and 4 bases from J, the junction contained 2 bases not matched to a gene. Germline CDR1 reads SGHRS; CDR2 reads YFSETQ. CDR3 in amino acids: CASSLADRGTEAFF. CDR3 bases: TGCGCCAGCAGCTTGGCCGACAGGGGCACTGAAGCTTTCTTT.

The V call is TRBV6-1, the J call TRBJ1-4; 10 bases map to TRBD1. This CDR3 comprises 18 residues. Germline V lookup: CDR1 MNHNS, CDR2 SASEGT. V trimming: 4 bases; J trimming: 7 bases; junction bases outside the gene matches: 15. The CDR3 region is CASSANIARDRGIEKLFF. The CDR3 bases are TGTGCCAGCAGTGCAAACATCGCCCGGGACAGGGGAATTGAAAAACTGTTTTTT.